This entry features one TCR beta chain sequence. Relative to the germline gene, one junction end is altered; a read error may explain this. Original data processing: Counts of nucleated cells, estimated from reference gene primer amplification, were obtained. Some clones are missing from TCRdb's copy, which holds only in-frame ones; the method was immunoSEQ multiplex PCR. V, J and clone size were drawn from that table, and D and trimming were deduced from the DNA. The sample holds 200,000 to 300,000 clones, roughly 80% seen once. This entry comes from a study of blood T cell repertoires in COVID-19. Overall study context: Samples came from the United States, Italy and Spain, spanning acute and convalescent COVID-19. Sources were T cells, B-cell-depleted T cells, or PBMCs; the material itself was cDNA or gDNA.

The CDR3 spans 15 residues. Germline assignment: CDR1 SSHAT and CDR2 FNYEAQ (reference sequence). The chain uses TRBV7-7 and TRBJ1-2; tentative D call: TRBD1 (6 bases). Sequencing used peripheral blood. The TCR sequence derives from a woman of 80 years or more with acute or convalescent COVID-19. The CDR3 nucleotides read TGTGCTAGCACCGTACCCCAGGGGACTAACTATGGCTACACCTTC. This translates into CASTVPQGTNYGYTF.